This T cell receptor (beta chain) was profiled in a study of cytomegalovirus exposure and HLA in healthy donors. Study information: Out of 398 genotyped donors, about 80% belonged to the Caucasian-associated ancestry cluster. Study results and caveats: Most of the TCR beta V segments (in an earlier analysis) were productive either about 87% or about 30% of the time. Upon later analysis, HLA-associated TCR beta chains proved more clonally expanded than other, equally common chains.

The CDR3 runs to 14 residues. Germline values: CDR1 GTSNPN, CDR2 SVGIG (reference sequence). The trim removed 1 base at V and 10 bases at J, leaving 7 bases unmatched. The PCR contained 60 Vbeta and 13 Jbeta primers. Clones were read by immunoSEQ multiplex PCR, and TCRdb kept only the in-frame ones, dropping some. The data show about 64,000 clones, around 74% seen once. At sampling all donors were nominally healthy, likely with unrecorded immune exposures. In regard to this clone: Its antigen is not known.

The source of this sequence is a male donor in good health and CMV-seropositive. The material sequenced was PBMCs. The chain recombines TRBV30 with TRBJ1-6; 7 bases line up with TRBD1. CDR3 DNA sequence: TGTGCCTGGAGTGAATGGCAGGGGGGATCACCCCTCCACTTT. Translating it yields CAWSEWQGGSPLHF.